The rows below give T cell receptor beta chains drawn from one sample of a study of cytomegalovirus exposure and HLA in healthy donors. Sequencing was performed with immunoSEQ multiplex PCR; in TCRdb, only in-frame clones are kept and a portion is missing. The sample includes 150,000 or so clones. Sequenced sample: PBMCs. The receptors derive from a woman aged 45-60 years in good health and CMV-seronegative. Each CDR3 is given with its conserved first and last residue. A D gene is named only where the DNA matches it firmly.

NA | TRBJ1-1 | TRBV5-6 | TGTGCCAGCAGCTTAACGGGACATCCATCTGCGGAAGCTTTCTTT | CASSLTGHPSAEAFF
NA | TRBJ2-6 | TRBV5-1 | TGCGCCAGCAGCCCCTTTTCTGGGGCCAACGTCCTGACTTTC | CASSPFSGANVLTF
TRBD1 | TRBJ1-5 | TRBV4-2 | TGTGCCAGCAGCCAGATACAGGGGGCTTTCGGCAATCAGCCCCAGCATTTT | CASSQIQGAFGNQPQHF
NA | TRBJ1-2 | TRBV2 | TGTGCCAGCAGTACGGACAGCACCTATGGCTACACCTTC | CASSTDSTYGYTF
NA | TRBJ2-7 | TRBV12-1 | TGTGCCAGCAGCCGCGGGTCGACCTACGAGCAGTACTTC | CASSRGSTYEQYF
TRBD2 | TRBJ2-1 | TRBV6-5 | TGTGCCAGCACCATTAGCGGGGGGGCCTTAGATGAGCAGTTCTTC | CASTISGGALDEQFF
TRBD1 | TRBJ1-1 | TRBV28 | TGTGCCAGCTCTTACGAGGGGGCCGGCACTGAAGCTTTCTTT | CASSYEGAGTEAFF
NA | TRBJ2-7 | TRBV30 | TGTGCCTGGGGCCGGGACTCCTACGAGCAGTACTTC | CAWGRDSYEQYF
TRBD2 | TRBJ2-2 | TRBV7-2 | TGTGCCAGCAGCTTATTAGGAATAGCGGGATTACCGAACACCGGGGAGCTGTTTTTT | CASSLLGIAGLPNTGELFF
NA | TRBJ2-5 | TRBV7-9 | TGTGCCAGCGCGGCGTCTGAAGAGACCCAGTACTTC | CASAASEETQYF
TRBD1 | TRBJ2-1 | TRBV6-5 | TGTGCCAGCAGTTACTCTAGACAGGGTGGAAATGAGCAGTTCTTC | CASSYSRQGGNEQFF
TRBD1 | TRBJ2-7 | TRBV19 | TGTGCCAGTAGTCAGGACAGGGAATACGAGCAGTACTTC | CASSQDREYEQYF
TRBD1 | TRBJ1-1 | TRBV6-5 | TGTGCCAGCAGACCCAGGACAGGGGGAGTACAAGCTTTCTTT | CASRPRTGGVQAFF
NA | TRBJ1-2 | TRBV5-4 | TGTGCCAGCAGCTTGGTTCTAGCAGGGGCTGGCTACACCTTC | CASSLVLAGAGYTF
TRBD1 | TRBJ1-2 | TRBV7-2 | TGTGCCAGCAACGGACAGGTCCACTATGGCTACACCTTC | CASNGQVHYGYTF
TRBD2 | TRBJ2-7 | TRBV10-3 | TGTGCCATCAGTGGGCTAGCGGGTTACGAGCAGTACTTC | CAISGLAGYEQYF
TRBD1 | TRBJ2-5 | TRBV7-9 | TGTGCCAGCAGCCTGGGACAGGGGGCTCTCCAAGAGACCCAGTACTTC | CASSLGQGALQETQYF
NA | TRBJ1-1 | TRBV20-1 | TGCAGTGCGCTAAAGACTGAAGCTTTCTTT | CSALKTEAFF
NA | TRBJ1-1 | TRBV6-5 | TGTGCCAGCAGTTACGGGAGCACTGAAGCTTTCTTT | CASSYGSTEAFF
TRBD1 | TRBJ1-2 | TRBV6-5 | TGTGCCAGCAAGGGGGCAGCGGGGGGAGCTGGCTACACCTTC | CASKGAAGGAGYTF
TRBD1 | TRBJ2-1 | TRBV5-1 | TGCGCCAGCAGGGGACAGTACAATGAGCAGTTCTTC | CASRGQYNEQFF
NA | TRBJ1-2 | TRBV28 | TGTGCCAGCAGTTTACAGGTCAGGTACTATGGCTACACCTTC | CASSLQVRYYGYTF
TRBD1 | TRBJ1-4 | TRBV5-1 | TGCGCCAGCAGCGCGGACAGGGCAACTAATGAAAAACTGTTTTTT | CASSADRATNEKLFF
TRBD1 | TRBJ1-2 | TRBV9 | TGTGCCAGCAGCGCCATGGGACAGTCTAACTATGGCTACACCTTC | CASSAMGQSNYGYTF
TRBD1 | TRBJ2-7 | TRBV4-1 | TGCGCCAGCAGCCGACCGACAGGGAACGAGCAGTACTTC | CASSRPTGNEQYF
TRBD1 | TRBJ1-2 | TRBV4-1 | TGCGCCAGCAGCCAAGAGGACAGGGTAAGGGGCTACACCTTC | CASSQEDRVRGYTF
NA | TRBJ2-5 | TRBV7-6 | TGTGCCAGCAGCTTAGGGGCCCATACAGAGACCCAGTACTTC | CASSLGAHTETQYF
NA | TRBJ2-7 | TRBV11-2 | TGTGCCAGCACCGCCACCTGGGCCTCTTTCGAGCAGTACTTC | CASTATWASFEQYF
TRBD2 | TRBJ2-1 | TRBV27 | TGTGCCAGCAGCCCCTTGGCGGGAGGCATCTACAATGAGCAGTTCTTC | CASSPLAGGIYNEQFF
TRBD1 | TRBJ2-4 | TRBV6-5 | TGTGCCAGCAGTTATGGTACAGGGGGCGTAGACATTCAGTACTTC | CASSYGTGGVDIQYF
NA | TRBJ2-5 | TRBV6-5 | TGTGCCAGCAGGACAGTACAAGAGACCCAGTACTTC | CASRTVQETQYF
TRBD2 | TRBJ2-7 | TRBV28 | TGTGCCAGCATTAACGGGAGGAACTACGAGCAGTACTTC | CASINGRNYEQYF
NA | TRBJ1-2 | TRBV5-6 | TGTGCCAGCAGCTTGAACGGGTGGGGGGGATTCGATGGCTACACCTTC | CASSLNGWGGFDGYTF
NA | TRBJ1-4 | TRBV9 | TGTGCCAGCAGCGTAGGTAACAGGATAAATGAAAAACTGTTTTTT | CASSVGNRINEKLFF
NA | TRBJ2-7 | TRBV18 | TGTGCCAGCTCACCGGCTACAGGGAGCTCCTACGAGCAGTACTTC | CASSPATGSSYEQYF
TRBD2 | TRBJ2-3 | TRBV7-3 | TGTGCCAGCAGCCGGGGGGTCGACAGTATCACGCAGTATTTT | CASSRGVDSITQYF
NA | TRBJ1-1 | TRBV12-5 | TGTGCTAGTGGTTTGGTATCATCCACTGAAGCTTTCTTT | CASGLVSSTEAFF
NA | TRBJ2-7 | TRBV19 | TGTGCCAGTAGCACGGACAGCACGGGGGAGCAGTACTTC | CASSTDSTGEQYF
NA | TRBJ2-7 | TRBV5-6 | TGTGCCAGCAGCTTGAGCGGGCCTGGGTCTTCCGAGCAGTACTTC | CASSLSGPGSSEQYF
TRBD1 | TRBJ2-7 | TRBV19 | TGTGCCAGTAGTAGGGGGACAGGGGGCGTCTACGAGCAGTACTTC | CASSRGTGGVYEQYF
TRBD1 | TRBJ1-2 | TRBV7-9 | TGTGCCAGCAGCGCCTTTCGGGACAGGGGAGAAGGCTACACCTTC | CASSAFRDRGEGYTF
NA | TRBJ2-1 | TRBV6-4 | TGTGCCAGCAGCCTCACAGGGCATGAGCAGTTCTTC | CASSLTGHEQFF
TRBD1 | TRBJ1-1 | TRBV14 | TGTGCCAGCAGCCAATGGACAGGCGCAGGAAACACTGAAGCTTTCTTT | CASSQWTGAGNTEAFF
TRBD1 | TRBJ1-2 | TRBV27 | TGTGCCAGCAGTTTATCGGGGGACAGGATCTCCTATGGCTACACCTTC | CASSLSGDRISYGYTF
NA | TRBJ1-2 | TRBV10-3 | TGTGCCATCAGTGACCCAGGTTCCCACCGAAACTATGGCTACACCTTC | CAISDPGSHRNYGYTF
NA | TRBJ1-1 | TRBV19 | TGTGCCAGTCGACTAGGAAGAGCTTTCTTT | CASRLGRAFF
TRBD1 | TRBJ2-3 | TRBV19 | TGTGCCAGTAGTAGGACAGGGGGCGCAGCAGATACGCAGTATTTT | CASSRTGGAADTQYF
NA | TRBJ1-5 | TRBV5-5 | TGTGCCAGCAACTTCAGGGTGGATTTTTCTCAGCCCCAGCATTTT | CASNFRVDFSQPQHF
TRBD2 | TRBJ2-3 | TRBV10-3 | TGTGCCATCAGTGAGGACGGGGGGGATACAGATACGCAGTATTTT | CAISEDGGDTDTQYF
NA | TRBJ1-5 | TRBV11-2 | TGTGCCAGCAGCTTATGGGCCCCTATCAATCAGCCCCAGCATTTT | CASSLWAPINQPQHF
TRBD1 | TRBJ2-1 | TRBV6-5 | TGTGCCAGCAGTTACCCGACCCGACAGGGTCCGAATGAGCAGTTCTTC | CASSYPTRQGPNEQFF